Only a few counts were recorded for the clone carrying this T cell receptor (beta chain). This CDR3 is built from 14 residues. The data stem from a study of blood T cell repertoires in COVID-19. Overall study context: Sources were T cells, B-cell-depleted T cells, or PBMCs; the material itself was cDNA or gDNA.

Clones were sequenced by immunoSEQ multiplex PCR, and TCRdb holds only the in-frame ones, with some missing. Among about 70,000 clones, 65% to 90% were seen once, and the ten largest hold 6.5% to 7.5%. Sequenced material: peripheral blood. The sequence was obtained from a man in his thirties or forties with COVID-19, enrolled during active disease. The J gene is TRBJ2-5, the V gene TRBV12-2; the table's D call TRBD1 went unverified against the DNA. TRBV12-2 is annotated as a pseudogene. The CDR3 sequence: CASRPDREGKTQYF. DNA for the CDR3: TGTGCAAGTCGCCCGGACAGGGAGGGAAAGACCCAGTACTTC.